A single sample is the source of the 32 T cell receptor beta chains below, sequenced in a study of shared clonotypes between healthy human individuals. Assay: immunoSEQ multiplex PCR; the TCRdb copy retains only in-frame clones and omits some. The table includes about 2 million clones, roughly 94% detected once. Sequenced sample: naive CD4+ T cells sorted from blood. As to subset: CD45RA+ positively selected. These receptors were taken from a man between 18 and 29 years old in good health.

The chain is built from TRBV27 and TRBJ2-1; D is ambiguous. V lost 3 bases to trimming and J lost 7 bases, with 13 bases between them. This CDR3 has 14 residues. Per germline, CDR1 MNHEY and CDR2 SMNVEV (reference sequence). The CDR3 region has the DNA TGTGCCAGCAGTTTTATACAGAAAAAAAATGAGCAGTTCTTC. Protein product: CASSFIQKKNEQFF.

CDR3 region: CASRAPHGGPNSPLHF. CDR3 bases: TGTGCCAGCAGGGCCCCTCACGGGGGGCCTAATTCACCCCTCCACTTT. The rearrangement uses TRBV2 and TRBJ1-6, with D tentatively TRBD1 (6 bases). CDR1 and CDR2 (germline): SNHLY, FYNNEI. Trimming left V 6 bases short and J 6 bases short, with 18 bases between. CDR3 length equals 16 residues. The full variable domain, completed using reference TRBV2 and TRBJ1-6, is EPEVTQTPSHQVTQMGQEVILRCVPISNHLYFYWYRQILGQKVEFLVSFYNNEISEKSEIFDDQFSVERPDGSNFTLKIRSTKLEDSAMYFCASRAPHGGPNSPLHFGNGTRLTVT.

The chain links TRBV6-1 to TRBJ1-3, with 7 bases aligning to TRBD1. With 6 bases clipped from V and 4 bases from J, the junction kept 9 bases outside the gene matches. In germline, CDR1 is MNHNS, CDR2 SASEGT. The CDR3 totals 15 residues. The CDR3 coding sequence is TGTGCCAGCAGCCCGGGACAGTCGGAAGGAAACACCATATATTTT. Translation gives CASSPGQSEGNTIYF.

V and J are TRBV6-6 and TRBJ2-5; unclear D gene. Germline CDR1 is MNHNY and CDR2 is SVGAGI (reference sequence). There are 12 residues in the CDR3. The V end was cut by 6 bases, the J end by 3 bases, with 8 bases between. CDR3 bases: TGTGCCAGCAGCCGCGGCGAAGAGACCCAGTACTTC. Translating gives CASSRGEETQYF.

The chain couples TRBV5-1 to TRBJ1-5; tentative D call: TRBD1 (6 bases). Germline V gene lookup returns CDR1 SGHRS and CDR2 YFSETQ. This CDR3 region has 15 residues. With 1 base removed from V and 2 bases from J, the gap between germline ends came to 10 bases. The CDR3, as DNA: TGCGCCAGCAGCTTGTGGGGGGCCGGCAATCAGCCCCAGCATTTT. Protein product: CASSLWGAGNQPQHF. The full variable domain, its missing parts supplied by reference TRBV5-1 and TRBJ1-5, is KAGVTQTPRYLIKTRGQQVTLSCSPISGHRSVSWYQQTPGQGLQFLFEYFSETQRNKGNFPGRFSGRQFSNSRSEMNVSTLELGDSALYLCASSLWGAGNQPQHFGDGTRLSIL.

V is TRBV27 and J is TRBJ2-3; perhaps TRBD2 as D (5 bases). Germline V gene sequence: CDR1 MNHEY, CDR2 SMNVEV (reference sequence). The ends were cut back, 6 bases at V and 7 bases at J, with 14 bases in the middle. The CDR3 runs 13 residues. Here the CDR3 reads CASSRGWRYTQYF. CDR3 coding DNA: TGTGCCAGCAGCCGGGGATGGAGATATACGCAGTATTTT.

The chain carries TRBV5-1 and TRBJ2-5; TRBD1 agrees at 7 bases. After removal of 4 bases from V and 3 bases from J, the junction contained 6 bases not matched to a gene. There are 14 residues in the CDR3. Germline assignment: CDR1 SGHRS and CDR2 YFSETQ. The CDR3 region has the DNA TGCGCCAGCAGCCCCTTAGACAGGGAAGAGACCCAGTACTTC. This gives the protein CASSPLDREETQYF. Full variable domain (remainder filled in from reference TRBV5-1 and TRBJ2-5): KAGVTQTPRYLIKTRGQQVTLSCSPISGHRSVSWYQQTPGQGLQFLFEYFSETQRNKGNFPGRFSGRQFSNSRSEMNVSTLELGDSALYLCASSPLDREETQYFGPGTRLLVL.

Turning to this clone: One end of the junction does not line up with germline, which may come from a read error. The same CDR3 also results from other DNA sequences found in this sample. The rearrangement links TRBV2 to TRBJ1-5; D ambiguous. CDR3 length equals 14 residues. Germline V gene data show CDR1 as SNHLY and CDR2 as FYNNEI. CDR3 bases: TGTGCCAGCACGGGGTTATATAGCAATCAGCCTCAGCATTTT. Protein: CASTGLYSNQPQHF.

The chain is built from TRBV10-3 and TRBJ2-5; D is unresolved. The CDR3 contains 13 residues. V was cut by 3 bases and J by 5 bases, with 10 bases left in between. Germline V lookup: CDR1 ENHRY, CDR2 SYGVKD. The CDR3 protein is CAISDRTTETQYF. As DNA, the CDR3 is TGTGCCATCAGTGACCGGACCACGGAGACCCAGTACTTC.

V gene TRBV28 combines with J gene TRBJ1-1, with TRBD1 matching 7 bases. With V trimmed by 7 bases and J by 3 bases, 17 bases remained unmatched. Germline lookup yields CDR1 MDHEN and CDR2 SYDVKM. The CDR3 length is 17 residues. CDR3 residues: CASIEATGRFVHTEAFF. The CDR3 coding sequence is TGTGCCAGCATCGAGGCGACAGGGAGGTTTGTGCACACTGAAGCTTTCTTT.

A few counts support this clone. Other DNA sequences in this specimen translate into the identical CDR3. The gene calls are TRBV7-9 and TRBJ2-5; no reliable D call. Germline CDR1 is SEHNR and CDR2 is FQNEAQ (reference sequence). Trimming pared 3 bases from V and 5 bases from J, leaving 4 bases between. The CDR3 covers 11 residues. DNA for the CDR3: TGTGCCAGCAGCTTGACCGAGACCCAGTACTTC. The encoded protein is CASSLTETQYF. Supplemented by reference TRBV7-9 and TRBJ2-5, the full variable domain reads DTGVSQNPRHKITKRGQNVTFRCDPISEHNRLYWYRQTLGQGPEFLTYFQNEAQLEKSRLLSDRFSAERPKGSFSTLEIQRTEQGDSAMYLCASSLTETQYFGPGTRLLVL.

The V call is TRBV5-4, the J call TRBJ2-3; D might be TRBD1 (6 bases). Trimming left V 0 bases short and J 4 bases short, with 6 bases between. Per the germline V gene, CDR1 is SGHNT and CDR2 is YYREEE (reference sequence). The CDR3 sequence is 13 residues long. The CDR3 sequence: CASSLDRADTQYF. For the CDR3, the DNA is TGTGCCAGCAGCTTGGACAGGGCAGATACGCAGTATTTT.

The genes are TRBV27 and TRBJ2-7, with 11 bases matching TRBD2. CDR3 length equals 17 residues. Losses at the gene ends were 4 bases for V and 5 bases for J; bases not matched to a gene: 13. Germline CDR1 reads MNHEY; CDR2 reads SMNVEV (reference sequence). DNA for the CDR3: TGTGCCAGCAGTTATAATCGCCCGACTAGCGGGAACGACGAGCAGTACTTC. Translation gives CASSYNRPTSGNDEQYF.

The V call is TRBV7-2, the J call TRBJ1-1, with a tentative D call TRBD1 (5 bases). Germline V CDR1 and CDR2: SGHTA, FQGNSA. The V and J ends lost 4 bases and 0 bases respectively, with 9 bases between them. The CDR3 contains 14 residues. The CDR3 reads CASSWGSLNTEAFF. DNA of the CDR3: TGTGCCAGCAGCTGGGGCAGCTTGAACACTGAAGCTTTCTTT.

The chain has TRBV19 and TRBJ1-5; 7 nucleotides align to TRBD1. CDR1 and CDR2 (germline): LNHDA, SQIVND (reference sequence). V trimming: 6 bases; J trimming: 2 bases; junction bases outside the gene matches: 10. The CDR3 sequence is 16 residues long. The CDR3 bases are TGTGCCAGTAGCAGGGACTCCCAGGGGGGCAATCAGCCCCAGCATTTT. It translates to CASSRDSQGGNQPQHF.

As regards this clone: Other DNA sequences of this sample code for an identical CDR3. The chain carries TRBV5-1 and TRBJ1-2, with D unresolved. CDR1 is SGHRS and CDR2 is YFSETQ in the germline V gene. There are 14 residues in the CDR3. V was pared by 1 base and J by 0 bases, with 7 bases between. This CDR3 is CASSLTAANYGYTF. The CDR3 DNA follows: TGCGCCAGCAGCTTGACGGCAGCTAACTATGGCTACACCTTC.

In its sample, this clone was seen once. The chain links TRBV7-2 to TRBJ2-1, with D possibly matching TRBD2 (7 bases). V lost 5 bases and J 6 bases, leaving 14 bases between the germline ends. There are 14 residues in the CDR3. CDR1 SGHTA and CDR2 FQGNSA come from the germline V gene. CDR3 amino acids: CASSQGLGGNEQFF. DNA for the CDR3: TGTGCCAGCAGCCAAGGACTAGGGGGCAATGAGCAGTTCTTC.

The chain joins TRBV4-2 to TRBJ2-3, with 11 bases lining up with TRBD2. Germline-derived CDR1 and CDR2 are LGHNA and YNFKEQ. Trimming cost V 3 bases and J 2 bases; bases outside gene matches: 7. The CDR3 covers 17 residues. CDR3 protein: CASSQGGTSGFTDTQYF. The CDR3 nucleotides read TGTGCCAGCAGCCAGGGTGGGACTAGCGGCTTCACAGATACGCAGTATTTT.

V gene TRBV2 combines with J gene TRBJ2-5; 8 nucleotides agree with TRBD1. Germline values: CDR1 SNHLY, CDR2 FYNNEI. Trimming removed 6 bases from V and 4 bases from J; junction bases left unmatched: 10. This CDR3 comprises 15 residues. The CDR3 loop reads CASRDTGGSAETQYF. For the CDR3, the DNA is TGTGCCAGCAGGGATACAGGGGGATCGGCAGAGACCCAGTACTTC.

V usage is TRBV6-1 and J usage is TRBJ1-6; D is unresolved. V lost 2 bases and J 3 bases, leaving 2 bases between the germline ends. In germline, CDR1 is MNHNS, CDR2 SASEGT. This CDR3 has 13 residues. CDR3 amino acids: CASSEIYNSPLHF. CDR3 nucleotide sequence: TGTGCCAGCAGTGAAATCTATAATTCACCCCTCCACTTT.

The table lists this clone with a count of one. This sequence joins TRBV2 and TRBJ2-3, with TRBD2 identical over 9 bases. CDR1 and CDR2 from the germline V gene are SNHLY and FYNNEI. V trimming: 4 bases; J trimming: 3 bases; junction bases outside the gene matches: 2. CDR3 length: 14 residues. The DNA for the CDR3 is TGTGCCAGCAGTGGCGGGAGGGGTACAGATACGCAGTATTTT. This codes for CASSGGRGTDTQYF.

In regard to this clone: This specimen includes other DNA sequences encoding the same CDR3. The J gene is TRBJ2-7, the V gene TRBV6-5; D possibly uses TRBD1 or TRBD2 (5 bases each). V gave up 3 bases and J gave up 2 bases, with 11 bases separating them. Germline V gene lookup returns CDR1 MNHEY and CDR2 SVGAGI. This CDR3 has 14 amino acids. Here the CDR3 DNA reads TGTGCCAGCAGTTATGGGACCGCGACCTACGAGCAGTACTTC. This translates into CASSYGTATYEQYF.

The chain has TRBV18 and TRBJ1-4, with D perhaps matching TRBD1 (6 bases). Germline V gene lookup returns CDR1 KGHSH and CDR2 LQKENI. The CDR3 is made up of 16 amino acids. V shed 2 bases and J shed 2 bases, with 12 bases lying between them. The CDR3 loop reads CASSPTAGATNEKLFF. Written as DNA, the CDR3 is TGTGCCAGCTCACCAACGGCAGGGGCGACTAATGAAAAACTGTTTTTT.

The chain couples TRBV15 to TRBJ1-1, with 7 nucleotides matching TRBD1. The V gene's germline CDR1 is LNHNV and CDR2 YYDKDF (reference sequence). This CDR3 region has 14 residues. Trimming at V came to 3 bases and at J to 1 base, leaving 2 bases not matched to a gene. CDR3: CATSRRTGNTEAFF. CDR3 sequence (DNA): TGTGCCACCAGCAGGCGGACAGGGAACACTGAAGCTTTCTTT.

This clone was picked up one time. The V call is TRBV28, the J call TRBJ2-7; TRBD1 aligns across 7 bases. V shed 5 bases and J 3 bases; nucleotides not matched to a gene: 10. In germline, CDR1 is MDHEN, CDR2 SYDVKM. The CDR3 spans 15 residues. In DNA, the CDR3 is TGTGCCAGCAGTCCTGGCCGGGACAGACACTACGAGCAGTACTTC. It is translated as CASSPGRDRHYEQYF.

The chain joins TRBV5-1 to TRBJ2-1; possibly TRBD2 for D (5 bases). This CDR3 contains 15 residues. Germline CDR1 SGHRS, CDR2 YFSETQ. The V and J ends lost 2 bases and 2 bases respectively, with 11 bases between them. The CDR3 DNA reads as TGCGCCAGCAGCTTACGGACTTACGCCTACAATGAGCAGTTCTTC. Protein product: CASSLRTYAYNEQFF.

This sequence joins TRBV25-1 and TRBJ2-1; 12 nucleotides align to TRBD1. With V trimmed by 4 bases and J by 6 bases, 10 bases remained unmatched. CDR1 and CDR2 (germline): MGHDK, SYGVNS. This CDR3 region has 17 residues. This CDR3 reads CASSGASGTGGPNEQFF. The CDR3 region has the DNA TGTGCCAGCAGTGGGGCGTCCGGGACAGGGGGCCCCAATGAGCAGTTCTTC.

This clone was recorded once. This sequence joins TRBV2 and TRBJ2-3; 7 bases align to TRBD2. CDR1 is SNHLY, CDR2 FYNNEI, per germline. V was clipped by 1 base and J by 4 bases; unmatched bases: 8. CDR3 size: 16 residues. CDR3 DNA sequence: TGTGCCAGCAGTGAAGACGGGAGGATTCCCTCAGATACGCAGTATTTT. Encoded protein: CASSEDGRIPSDTQYF.

This clone has only one observation. The V and J genes are TRBV4-1 and TRBJ1-5, with TRBD1 as a possible D gene (5 bases). The CDR3 is 15 residues long. Germline CDR1 is MGHRA and CDR2 is YSYEKL. V lost 4 bases and J lost 7, with 17 bases in between. The DNA for the CDR3 is TGCGCCAGCAGCCTCCCGGGGGGTGAGGGGCAGCCCCAGCATTTT. Translated: CASSLPGGEGQPQHF.

This clone was recorded once. The V gene is TRBV5-6, the J gene TRBJ1-5; unclear D gene. Germline CDR1 and CDR2: SGHDT and YYEEEE. V was cut by 2 bases and J by 4 bases, with 22 bases left in between. This CDR3 comprises 18 residues. CDR3 nucleotide sequence: TGTGCCAGCAGCTTCTATGGCCGAAGCGGACGGGGAAATCAGCCCCAGCATTTT. Its translation: CASSFYGRSGRGNQPQHF.

The rearrangement joins TRBV21-1 to TRBJ1-4. TRBV21-1 is deemed a pseudogene. CDR3 size: 14 residues. The CDR3: CATRGVADREKLFF. For the CDR3, the DNA is TGTGCCACCCGCGGTGTGGCCGATCGAGAAAAACTGTTTTTT.

V usage is TRBV2 and J usage is TRBJ1-4; no definite D call. This CDR3 is 12 amino acids long. Germline V gives CDR1 SNHLY, CDR2 FYNNEI. Trimming took off 6 bases at V and 7 bases at J, with 9 bases between the two ends. The CDR3 DNA is TGTGCCAGCAGCCCCATGGGTGAAAAACTGTTTTTT. Residues: CASSPMGEKLFF. The entire variable domain, with the rest obtained from reference TRBV2 and TRBJ1-4, is as follows: EPEVTQTPSHQVTQMGQEVILRCVPISNHLYFYWYRQILGQKVEFLVSFYNNEISEKSEIFDDQFSVERPDGSNFTLKIRSTKLEDSAMYFCASSPMGEKLFFGSGTQLSVL.